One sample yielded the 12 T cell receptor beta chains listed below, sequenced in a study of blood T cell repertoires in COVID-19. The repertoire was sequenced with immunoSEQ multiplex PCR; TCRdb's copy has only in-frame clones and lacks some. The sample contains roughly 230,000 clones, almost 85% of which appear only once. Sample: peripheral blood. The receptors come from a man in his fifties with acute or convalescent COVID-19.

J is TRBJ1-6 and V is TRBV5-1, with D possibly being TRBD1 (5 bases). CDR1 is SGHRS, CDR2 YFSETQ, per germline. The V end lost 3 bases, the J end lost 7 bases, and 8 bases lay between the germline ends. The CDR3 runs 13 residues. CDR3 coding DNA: TGCGCCAGCAGCTCGACAGCCAATTCACCCCTCCACTTT. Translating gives CASSSTANSPLHF.

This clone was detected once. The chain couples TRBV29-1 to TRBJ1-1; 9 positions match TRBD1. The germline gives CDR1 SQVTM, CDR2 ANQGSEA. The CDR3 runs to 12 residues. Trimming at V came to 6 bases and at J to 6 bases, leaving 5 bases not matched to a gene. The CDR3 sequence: CSVLQGAAEAFF. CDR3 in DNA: TGCAGCGTCTTACAGGGGGCAGCTGAAGCTTTCTTT.

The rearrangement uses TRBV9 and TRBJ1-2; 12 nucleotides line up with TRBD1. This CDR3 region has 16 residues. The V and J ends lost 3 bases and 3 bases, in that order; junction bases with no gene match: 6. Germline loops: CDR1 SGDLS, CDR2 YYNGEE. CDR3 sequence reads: CASSAPGTGGYYGYTF. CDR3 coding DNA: TGTGCCAGCAGCGCCCCCGGGACAGGGGGCTACTATGGCTACACCTTC.

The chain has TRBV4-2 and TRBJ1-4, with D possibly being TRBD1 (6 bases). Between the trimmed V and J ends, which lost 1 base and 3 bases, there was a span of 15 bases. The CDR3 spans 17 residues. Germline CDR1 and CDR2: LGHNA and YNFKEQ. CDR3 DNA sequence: TGTGCCAGCAGCCAAGTAAACCCCGGGACACCTAATGAAAAACTGTTTTTT. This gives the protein CASSQVNPGTPNEKLFF.

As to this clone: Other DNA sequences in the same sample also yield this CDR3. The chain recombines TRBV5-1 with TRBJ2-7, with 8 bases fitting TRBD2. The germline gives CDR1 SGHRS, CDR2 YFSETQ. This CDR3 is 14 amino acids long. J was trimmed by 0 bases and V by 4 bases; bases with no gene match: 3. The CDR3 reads CASSTSGSSYEQYF. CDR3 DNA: TGCGCCAGCAGCACAAGCGGGAGCTCCTACGAGCAGTACTTC.

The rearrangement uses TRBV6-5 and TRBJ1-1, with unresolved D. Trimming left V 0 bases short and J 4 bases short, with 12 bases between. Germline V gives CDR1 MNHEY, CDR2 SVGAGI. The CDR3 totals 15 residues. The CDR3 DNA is TGTGCCAGCAGTTACTCCGCGGGGATTGCCACTGAAGCTTTCTTT. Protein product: CASSYSAGIATEAFF.

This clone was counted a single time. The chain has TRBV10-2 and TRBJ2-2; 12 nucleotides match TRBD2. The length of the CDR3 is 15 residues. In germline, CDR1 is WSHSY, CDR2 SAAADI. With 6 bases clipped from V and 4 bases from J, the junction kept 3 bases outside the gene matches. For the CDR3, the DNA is TGCGCCAGCAGGACTAGCGGGGGTGGCACCGGGGAGCTGTTTTTT. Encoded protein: CASRTSGGGTGELFF.

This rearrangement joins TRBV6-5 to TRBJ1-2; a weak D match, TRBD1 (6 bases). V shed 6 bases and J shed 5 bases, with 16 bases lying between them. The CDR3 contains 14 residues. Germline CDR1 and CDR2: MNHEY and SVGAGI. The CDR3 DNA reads TGTGCCAGCAGCCAGCCGGGACACTTATATGGCTACACCTTC. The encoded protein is CASSQPGHLYGYTF.

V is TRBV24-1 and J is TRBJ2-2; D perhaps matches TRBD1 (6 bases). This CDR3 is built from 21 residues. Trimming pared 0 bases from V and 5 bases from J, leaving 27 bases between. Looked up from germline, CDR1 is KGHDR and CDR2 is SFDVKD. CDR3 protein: CATSDLLKLFKGHPRTGELFF. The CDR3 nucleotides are TGTGCCACCAGTGATTTGCTCAAGCTATTCAAGGGACACCCGAGGACCGGGGAGCTGTTTTTT.

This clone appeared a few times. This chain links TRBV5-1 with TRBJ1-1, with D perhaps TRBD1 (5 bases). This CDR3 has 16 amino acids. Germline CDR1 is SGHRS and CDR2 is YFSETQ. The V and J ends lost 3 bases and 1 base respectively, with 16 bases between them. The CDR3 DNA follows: TGCGCCAGCAGCTACGCTGGTTGGACACCGAACACTGAAGCTTTCTTT. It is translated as CASSYAGWTPNTEAFF.

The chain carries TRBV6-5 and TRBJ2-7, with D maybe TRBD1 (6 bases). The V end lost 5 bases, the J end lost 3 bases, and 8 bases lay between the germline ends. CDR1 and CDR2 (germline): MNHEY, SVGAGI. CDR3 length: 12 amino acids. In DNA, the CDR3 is TGTGCCAGCAGTAAACAGGGCTACGAGCAGTACTTC. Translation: CASSKQGYEQYF.

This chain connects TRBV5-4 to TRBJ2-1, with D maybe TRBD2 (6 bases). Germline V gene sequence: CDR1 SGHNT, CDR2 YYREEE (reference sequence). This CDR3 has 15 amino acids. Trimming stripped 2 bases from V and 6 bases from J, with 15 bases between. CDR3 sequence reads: CASSFREPRINEQFF. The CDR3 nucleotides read TGTGCCAGCAGCTTCCGGGAGCCAAGGATCAATGAGCAGTTCTTC.